These 22 T cell receptor beta chains originate from one sample sequenced in a study of shared clonotypes between healthy human individuals. In the naive CD8 group, cells lacked CD45RO and were positively selected for CCR7, so terminally differentiated effector memory CD45RA+ cells were left out. Sequencing used immunoSEQ multiplex PCR; TCRdb keeps in-frame clones, though not all of them. This table has some 2.1 million clones, less than 95% appearing once. Sequenced material: naive CD8+ T cells sorted from blood. These receptor sequences come from a man aged 18 to 30 in good health.

For this clone: The sample contains more than one DNA sequence encoding this CDR3. The chain combines TRBV27 with TRBJ2-7; the match to TRBD1 covers 7 bases. Germline CDR1 and CDR2: MNHEY and SMNVEV (reference sequence). CDR3 size: 15 residues. V shed 2 bases, J shed 0 bases, and the junction held 4 bases outside the gene matches. The CDR3 loop reads CASSLKSGGSYEQYF. The CDR3 DNA reads as TGTGCCAGCAGTTTAAAGTCAGGGGGCTCCTACGAGCAGTACTTC.

V gene TRBV11-1 combines with J gene TRBJ1-1, with a tentative D call TRBD1 (5 bases). The CDR3 contains 16 residues. V was clipped by 1 base and J by 4 bases, with 16 bases between them. Looked up from germline, CDR1 is SGHAT and CDR2 is FQDESV (reference sequence). The CDR3 sequence is CASSLGSGFGTTEAFF. CDR3 bases: TGTGCCAGCAGCTTAGGTTCGGGGTTCGGGACCACTGAAGCTTTCTTT.

The V call is TRBV7-2, the J call TRBJ2-7; TRBD2 agrees at 7 bases. The CDR3 runs to 13 residues. V dropped 0 bases and J dropped 6; count of bases not matched to a gene: 2. Germline CDR1 and CDR2: SGHTA and FQGNSA. CDR3 nucleotide sequence: TGTGCCAGCAGCTTAGCGCGGGGGAGCGAGCAGTACTTC. Protein sequence: CASSLARGSEQYF.

The chain has TRBV5-4 and TRBJ2-3, with D possibly being TRBD1 (6 bases). V lost 3 bases to trimming and J lost 4 bases, with 18 bases between them. The CDR3 runs 16 residues. The germline gives CDR1 SGHNT, CDR2 YYREEE (reference sequence). CDR3 protein: CASSWRPGDGADTQYF. CDR3 DNA: TGTGCCAGCAGCTGGAGGCCAGGGGATGGCGCAGATACGCAGTATTTT. The whole variable domain, remainder taken from reference TRBV5-4 and TRBJ2-3, is ETGVTQSPTHLIKTRGQQVTLRCSSQSGHNTVSWYQQALGQGPQFIFQYYREEENGRGNFPPRFSGLQFPNYSSELNVNALELDDSALYLCASSWRPGDGADTQYFGPGTRLTVL.

The chain employs TRBV5-1 and TRBJ1-1; D is ambiguous. The CDR3 runs to 16 residues. Germline V gives CDR1 SGHRS, CDR2 YFSETQ. Between the trimmed V and J ends, which lost 4 bases and 0 bases, there was a span of 16 bases. For the CDR3, the DNA is TGCGCCAGCAGCCCTGGGAGGGCGGAGATGAACACTGAAGCTTTCTTT. Its translation: CASSPGRAEMNTEAFF.

Worth noting for this clone: Other DNA variants within this sample encode the same CDR3. The rearrangement links TRBV11-2 to TRBJ2-1; D is unresolved. The length of the CDR3 is 12 residues. With 1 base removed from V and 4 bases from J, the gap between germline ends came to 2 bases. CDR1 is SGHAT, CDR2 FQNNGV, per germline. CDR3 sequence: CASSLVYNEQFF. The CDR3 DNA follows: TGTGCCAGCAGCTTAGTGTACAATGAGCAGTTCTTC.

This clone was detected only once. The chain is built from TRBV4-1 and TRBJ1-2; D is possibly TRBD1 (6 bases). There are 17 residues in the CDR3. Germline assignment: CDR1 MGHRA and CDR2 YSYEKL. V lost 4 bases and J lost 0, with 18 bases in between. CDR3 nucleotides: TGCGCCAGCAGCCCTCGGGACACCGGGGGAGCTAACTATGGCTACACCTTC. It encodes CASSPRDTGGANYGYTF.

A note on this clone: Other DNA sequences of this sample code for an identical CDR3. The rearrangement uses TRBV7-6 and TRBJ2-1, with D unclear. Germline CDR1 SGHVS, CDR2 FNYEAQ. Trimming removed 5 bases from V and 0 bases from J, with 8 bases in between. The CDR3 has 14 amino acids. The CDR3 region is CASSPGGSYNEQFF. Here the CDR3 DNA reads TGTGCCAGCAGCCCAGGTGGCTCCTACAATGAGCAGTTCTTC.

The rearrangement joins TRBV5-1 to TRBJ2-7; 9 bases line up with TRBD2. Losses at the gene ends were 0 bases for V and 3 bases for J; bases not matched to a gene: 4. Germline values: CDR1 SGHRS, CDR2 YFSETQ. This CDR3 region has 15 residues. In DNA, the CDR3 is TGCGCCAGCAGCTTGGCGGGACTAGCTGACTACGAGCAGTACTTC. As protein: CASSLAGLADYEQYF.

This chain uses TRBV4-1 with TRBJ2-7; D possibly corresponds to TRBD2 (5 bases). The ends were cut back, 0 bases at V and 7 bases at J, with 16 bases in the middle. CDR1 MGHRA and CDR2 YSYEKL come from the germline V gene. CDR3 size: 15 residues. The CDR3 spells CASSQEVRPGEEQYF. In nucleotides, the CDR3 is TGCGCCAGCAGCCAAGAGGTAAGGCCCGGGGAAGAGCAGTACTTC.

The gene calls are TRBV11-1 and TRBJ2-7; 9 nucleotides line up with TRBD1. This CDR3 has 17 residues. Germline V lookup: CDR1 SGHAT, CDR2 FQDESV (reference sequence). The ends lost 2 bases at V and 3 bases at J; junction bases unmatched: 11. The CDR3 DNA sequence: TGTGCCAGCAGCTTAAGGACTCAGACAGGGGGGTACTACGAGCAGTACTTC. As protein: CASSLRTQTGGYYEQYF.

This chain connects TRBV18 to TRBJ1-1; D is unresolved. Germline V gene lookup returns CDR1 KGHSH and CDR2 LQKENI. This CDR3 has 15 residues. Trimming shortened V by 3 bases and J by 0 bases, and 11 bases separated the two germline ends. The CDR3 spells CASSPWIGMNTEAFF. CDR3 coding DNA: TGTGCCAGCTCACCCTGGATCGGGATGAACACTGAAGCTTTCTTT.

The V call is TRBV13, the J call TRBJ1-1, with TRBD1 identical over 7 bases. The germline V gene encodes CDR1 PRHDT and CDR2 FYEKMQ (reference sequence). The CDR3 runs 15 residues. The junction had 12 bases not matched to a gene; V was cut back by 5 bases and J by 6 bases. CDR3 DNA sequence: TGTGCCAGCAGCGGCGGGACAGAGAAACCCCCTGAAGCTTTCTTT. Amino acid sequence: CASSGGTEKPPEAFF.

The J gene is TRBJ1-1, the V gene TRBV5-4, with 8 nucleotides matching TRBD1. The germline V gene encodes CDR1 SGHNT and CDR2 YYREEE (reference sequence). The CDR3 is 14 residues long. With 4 bases clipped from V and 4 bases from J, the junction kept 6 bases outside the gene matches. The CDR3 sequence is CASSNSGGITEAFF. DNA for the CDR3: TGTGCCAGCAGCAACTCAGGGGGCATCACTGAAGCTTTCTTT.

This clone occurred once. Other DNA sequences of this sample code for an identical CDR3. The chain couples TRBV6-5 to TRBJ2-7; TRBD1 matches at 9 bases. Germline-derived CDR1 and CDR2 are MNHEY and SVGAGI. The CDR3 runs 14 residues. V was clipped by 2 bases and J by 5 bases; unmatched bases: 4. The CDR3 loop reads CASSYAGTGNEQYF. The CDR3 DNA reads TGTGCCAGCAGTTACGCCGGGACAGGGAACGAGCAGTACTTC.

The chain links TRBV11-2 to TRBJ1-4, with a possible D match to TRBD1 (6 bases). The CDR3 consists of 15 residues. Germline assignment: CDR1 SGHAT and CDR2 FQNNGV. V lost 5 bases to trimming and J lost 0 bases, with 10 bases between them. As DNA, the CDR3 is TGTGCCAGCAGCGAGGACAGATCAACTAATGAAAAACTGTTTTTT. Its protein is CASSEDRSTNEKLFF. Together with reference TRBV11-2 and TRBJ1-4, the CDR3 gives the full variable domain: EAGVAQSPRYKIIEKRQSVAFWCNPISGHATLYWYQQILGQGPKLLIQFQNNGVVDDSQLPKDRFSAERLKGVDSTLKIQPAKLEDSAVYLCASSEDRSTNEKLFFGSGTQLSVL.

V and J are TRBV7-9 and TRBJ1-1; TRBD1 matches 7 bases. J gave up 7 bases and V 4 bases, and 9 bases lay outside the gene matches. The CDR3 sequence is 14 residues long. The germline V gene encodes CDR1 SEHNR and CDR2 FQNEAQ (reference sequence). This chain's CDR3 is CASSSGGTGSEAFF. Here the CDR3 DNA reads TGTGCCAGCAGCTCAGGGGGGACGGGGAGTGAAGCTTTCTTT.

This chain connects TRBV4-1 to TRBJ2-7, with 15 positions matching TRBD2. V trimming: 5 bases; J trimming: 6 bases; junction bases outside the gene matches: 8. CDR1 and CDR2 (germline): MGHRA, YSYEKL. The CDR3 loop spans 16 amino acids. The CDR3 coding sequence is TGCGCCAGCAGCGCGGGACTAGCGGGGGGCCTCGGCGAGCAGTACTTC. Translating gives CASSAGLAGGLGEQYF.

The rearrangement joins TRBV30 to TRBJ2-7, with 7 bases identical to TRBD1. The CDR3 extends over 13 amino acids. V trimming: 3 bases; J trimming: 2 bases; junction bases outside the gene matches: 4. Germline CDR1 and CDR2: GTSNPN and SVGIG (reference sequence). The CDR3 reads CAWRGGQPYEQYF. The CDR3 region has the DNA TGTGCCTGGAGAGGGGGCCAACCCTACGAGCAGTACTTC.

The V call is TRBV4-1, the J call TRBJ2-7, with 7 bases that match TRBD1. This CDR3 comprises 15 residues. The germline gives CDR1 MGHRA, CDR2 YSYEKL. The trim removed 0 bases at V and 3 bases at J, leaving 5 bases unmatched. CDR3 nucleotides: TGCGCCAGCAGCCAAGATCGAGGGGACAGCTACGAGCAGTACTTC. Translation: CASSQDRGDSYEQYF.

The genes are TRBV5-8 and TRBJ2-7; TRBD1 matches 11 bases. The CDR3 has 15 amino acids. J was trimmed by 2 bases and V by 4 bases; bases with no gene match: 5. Germline V gene lookup returns CDR1 SGHTS and CDR2 YDEGEE. The CDR3 DNA is TGTGCCAGCAGCGAAGGGACAGGGGGGACCTACGAGCAGTACTTC. Its translation: CASSEGTGGTYEQYF.

This chain uses TRBV6-6 with TRBJ1-1; 8 bases are a match to TRBD1. Per the germline V gene, CDR1 is MNHNY and CDR2 is SVGAGI (reference sequence). Trimming removed 8 bases from V and 0 bases from J; junction bases left unmatched: 5. This CDR3 region has 14 residues. CDR3 protein: CASADRGMNTEAFF. The CDR3 DNA reads as TGTGCCAGCGCAGACAGGGGAATGAACACTGAAGCTTTCTTT.